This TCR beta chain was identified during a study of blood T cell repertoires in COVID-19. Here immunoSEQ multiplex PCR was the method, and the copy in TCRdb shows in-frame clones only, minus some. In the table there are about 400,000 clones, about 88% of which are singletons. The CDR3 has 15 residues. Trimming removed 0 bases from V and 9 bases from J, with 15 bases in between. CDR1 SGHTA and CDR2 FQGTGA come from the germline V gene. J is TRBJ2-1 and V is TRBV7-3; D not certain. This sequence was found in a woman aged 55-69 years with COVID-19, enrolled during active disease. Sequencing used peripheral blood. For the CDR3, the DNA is TGTGCCAGCAGCTTAACCAGAGACATAAGCTCTGAGCAGTTCTTC. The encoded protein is CASSLTRDISSEQFF.